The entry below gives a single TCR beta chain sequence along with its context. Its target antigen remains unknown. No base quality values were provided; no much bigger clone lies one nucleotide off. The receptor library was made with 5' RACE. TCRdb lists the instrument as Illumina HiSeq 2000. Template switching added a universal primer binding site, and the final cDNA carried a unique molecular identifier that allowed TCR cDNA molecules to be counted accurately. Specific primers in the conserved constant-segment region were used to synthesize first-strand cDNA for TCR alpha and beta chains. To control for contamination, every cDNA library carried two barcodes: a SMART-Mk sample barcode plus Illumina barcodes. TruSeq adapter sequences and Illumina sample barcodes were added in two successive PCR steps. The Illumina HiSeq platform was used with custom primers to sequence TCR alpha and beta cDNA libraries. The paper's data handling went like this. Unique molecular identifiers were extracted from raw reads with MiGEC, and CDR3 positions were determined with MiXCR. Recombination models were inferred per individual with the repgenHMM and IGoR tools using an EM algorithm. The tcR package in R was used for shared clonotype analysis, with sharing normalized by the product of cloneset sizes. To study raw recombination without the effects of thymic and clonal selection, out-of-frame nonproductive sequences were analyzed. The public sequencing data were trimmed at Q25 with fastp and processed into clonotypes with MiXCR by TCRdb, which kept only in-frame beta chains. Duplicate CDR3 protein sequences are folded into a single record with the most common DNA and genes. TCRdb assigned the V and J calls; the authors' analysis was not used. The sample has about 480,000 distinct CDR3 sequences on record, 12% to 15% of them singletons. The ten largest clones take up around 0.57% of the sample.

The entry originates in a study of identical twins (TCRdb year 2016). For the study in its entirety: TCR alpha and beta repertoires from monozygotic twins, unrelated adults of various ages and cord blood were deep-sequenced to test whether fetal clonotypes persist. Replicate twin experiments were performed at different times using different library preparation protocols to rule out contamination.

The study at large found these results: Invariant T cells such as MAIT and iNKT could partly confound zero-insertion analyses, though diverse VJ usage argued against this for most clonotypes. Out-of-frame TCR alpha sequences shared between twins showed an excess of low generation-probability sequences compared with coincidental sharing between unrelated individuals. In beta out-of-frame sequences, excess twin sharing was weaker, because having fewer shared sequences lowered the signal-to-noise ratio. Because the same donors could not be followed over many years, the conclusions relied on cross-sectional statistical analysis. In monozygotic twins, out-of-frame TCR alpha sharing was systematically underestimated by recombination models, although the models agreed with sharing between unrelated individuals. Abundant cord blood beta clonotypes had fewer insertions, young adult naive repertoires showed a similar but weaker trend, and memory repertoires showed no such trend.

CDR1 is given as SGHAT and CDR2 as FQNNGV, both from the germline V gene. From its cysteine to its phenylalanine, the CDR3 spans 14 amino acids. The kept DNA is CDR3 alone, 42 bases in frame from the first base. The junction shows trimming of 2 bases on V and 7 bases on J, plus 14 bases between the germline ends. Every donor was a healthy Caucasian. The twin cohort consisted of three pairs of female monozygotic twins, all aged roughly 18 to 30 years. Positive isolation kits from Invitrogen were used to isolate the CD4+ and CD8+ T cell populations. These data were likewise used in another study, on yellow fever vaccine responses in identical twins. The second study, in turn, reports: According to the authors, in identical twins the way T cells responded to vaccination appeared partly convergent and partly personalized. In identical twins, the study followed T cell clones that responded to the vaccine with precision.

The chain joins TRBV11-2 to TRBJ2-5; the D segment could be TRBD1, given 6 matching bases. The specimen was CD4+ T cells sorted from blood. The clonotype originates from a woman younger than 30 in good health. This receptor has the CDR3 CASSLLTPGATQYF. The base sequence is TGTGCCAGCAGCTTACTTACCCCAGGGGCGACCCAGTACTTC.